These 7 T cell receptor beta chains were sequenced from one sample in a study of blood T cells in healthy people across ages. It was with a sample-barcoded 5' primer and a J-beta primer mix that a second PCR of roughly 7 to 12 cycles was run. MiXCR was run by TCRdb on the 5' RACE reads, yielding one entry per CDR3 protein. The sample shows 800,000 or so distinct CDR3 sequences, roughly 25% of them seen only once. These data were also filed under a second study, of T cells of mothers and their children.

Material: blood. The source of these receptors is a boy younger than 18 in good health.

In this sample, this clonotype turned up a few times. This chain's CDR3 is CASSDRSSTEAFF. The CDR3 DNA sequence: TGTGCCAGCAGCGACAGGAGTAGCACTGAAGCTTTCTTT. V is TRBV9 and J is TRBJ1-1; a weak D match, TRBD1 (5 bases). The V gene lost 3 bases and the J gene lost 4 bases, with 10 bases spanning the gap. The germline V gene encodes CDR1 SGDLS and CDR2 YYNGEE. The CDR3 consists of 13 residues.

This clonotype was recorded a few times. The chain couples TRBV15 to TRBJ2-5; the D gene is possibly TRBD2 (5 bases). The better agreement between TRBJ2-7 and the DNA end casts doubt on the J call. The CDR3 extends over 14 amino acids. CDR1 and CDR2 from the germline V gene are LNHNV and YYDKDF (reference sequence). This CDR3 reads CATSRDLAGNEQYF. As DNA, the CDR3 is TGTGCCACCAGCAGAGATCTGGCGGGTAACGAGCAGTACTTC.

The chain couples TRBV12-3 or TRBV12-4 to TRBJ1-4; TRBD1 aligns across 7 bases. The V gene end was trimmed by 3 bases and the J gene end by 0 bases; junction bases not matched to a gene: 4. The CDR3 consists of 16 residues. CDR3 region: CASSFGRGSTNEKLFF. Here the CDR3 DNA reads TGTGCCAGCAGTTTTGGCAGGGGGTCAACTAATGAAAAACTGTTTTTT.

The V gene is TRBV3-1, the J gene TRBJ2-5, with a weak D call TRBD2 (6 bases). The CDR3 contains 15 residues. Trimming left V 2 bases short and J 2 bases short, with 12 bases between. CDR1 and CDR2 (germline): LGHDT, YNNKEL (reference sequence). The CDR3 DNA reads as TGTGCCAGCAGCCAACCCTCTAGCGCTCAAGAGACCCAGTACTTC. As protein: CASSQPSSAQETQYF.

This chain connects TRBV10-3 to TRBJ2-1, with D possibly being TRBD2 (5 bases). Trimming removed 6 bases at V and 0 bases at J, with 12 bases between. CDR3 length equals 15 residues. Germline V lookup: CDR1 ENHRY, CDR2 SYGVKD. CDR3 nucleotide sequence: TGTGCCATCAGCCAAGACTACCTCTCCTACAATGAGCAGTTCTTC. Protein sequence: CAISQDYLSYNEQFF.

The chain links TRBV6-2 or TRBV6-3 to TRBJ2-2, with unresolved D. Trimming removed 6 bases from V and 6 bases from J, with 11 bases in between. Germline CDR1 and CDR2: MNHEY and SVGEGT. This CDR3 has 13 residues. The CDR3 loop is CASSDILPGELFF. For the CDR3, the DNA is TGTGCCAGCAGCGACATTTTGCCCGGGGAGCTGTTTTTT.

This clonotype was seen a few times. V gene TRBV7-9 combines with J gene TRBJ1-1, with a possible D match to TRBD1 (6 bases). This CDR3 is built from 14 residues. The germline gives CDR1 SEHNR, CDR2 FQNEAQ (reference sequence). Trimming removed 6 bases from V and 1 base from J, with 12 bases in between. The CDR3 DNA follows: TGTGCCAGCAGAACGGACAGAAGGAACACTGAAGCTTTCTTT. Amino acid sequence: CASRTDRRNTEAFF.